This passage covers 24 T cell receptor beta chains from one sample sequenced in a study of cytomegalovirus exposure and HLA in healthy donors. The PCR made use of 60 Vbeta and 13 Jbeta primers. Assay used: immunoSEQ multiplex PCR; TCRdb lists only in-frame clones, some missing. The sample has over 100,000 clones; about 70% are singletons. The sequencing input was PBMCs. Receptors originate from a woman between 40 and 55 years old in good health and CMV-seronegative.

V and J are TRBV29-1 and TRBJ1-5; 7 bases are a match to TRBD1. Trimming took 4 bases from V and 3 from J; bases not matched to a gene: 6. There are 14 residues in the CDR3. CDR1 and CDR2 from the germline V gene are SQVTM and ANQGSEA. CDR3 sequence reads: CSVALGQVNQPQHF. The DNA for the CDR3 is TGCAGCGTTGCCTTAGGACAGGTCAATCAGCCCCAGCATTTT.

The chain joins TRBV4-2 to TRBJ1-5; D remains unclear. Trimming removed 3 bases from V and 5 bases from J, with 8 bases in between. The CDR3 has 13 residues. The germline V gene encodes CDR1 LGHNA and CDR2 YNFKEQ. CDR3 nucleotides: TGTGCCAGCAGCCAGGGGAGCTATCAGCCCCAGCATTTT. Its protein product is CASSQGSYQPQHF.

V usage is TRBV21-1 and J usage is TRBJ1-1; the D segment call TRBD1 is taken from the table without a DNA check. TRBV21-1 represents a pseudogene. The CDR3 loop spans 22 amino acids. DNA for the CDR3: TGTGCCAGCAGCGAAAAAATTGGTAGGGACAGGCAGTTTTCTTGTGGGATCACTGAAGCTTTCTTT. It specifies CASSEKIGRDRQFSCGITEAFF.

V gene TRBV28 combines with J gene TRBJ1-5; D gene uncertain. There are 13 residues in the CDR3. Germline loops: CDR1 MDHEN, CDR2 SYDVKM. Trimming pared 4 bases from V and 6 bases from J, leaving 10 bases between. In DNA form, the CDR3 reads TGTGCCAGCAGTTCGGAACGCGGTCAGCCCCAGCATTTT. It translates to CASSSERGQPQHF.

This clone has just a few counts. The chain carries TRBV10-3 and TRBJ1-1; D gene unclear. The CDR3 runs 15 residues. Germline V lookup: CDR1 ENHRY, CDR2 SYGVKD. Trimming cost V 2 bases and J 1 base, with 11 bases left between them. The CDR3 loop reads CAISEGGSRNTEAFF. In DNA, the CDR3 is TGTGCCATCAGTGAGGGTGGGAGCAGGAACACTGAAGCTTTCTTT.

This clone has just a few counts. The gene calls are TRBV4-3 and TRBJ2-5; 13 positions match TRBD2. The V gene's germline CDR1 is LGHNA and CDR2 YSLEER. The CDR3 spans 18 residues. The V and J ends lost 1 base and 5 bases, in that order; junction bases with no gene match: 10. For the CDR3, the DNA is TGCGCCAGCAGCCAAGCTACTAGCGGGGGGGCCCCTTACGAGACCCAGTACTTC. Translating gives CASSQATSGGAPYETQYF.

This clone has more than one count but fewer than ten. This chain links TRBV7-9 with TRBJ2-3, with D possibly matching TRBD1 (5 bases). V was clipped by 4 bases and J by 4 bases, with 15 bases between them. CDR1 is SEHNR, CDR2 FQNEAQ, per germline (reference sequence). CDR3 length: 15 residues. The CDR3 nucleotides read TGTGCCAGCAGCTCAAGACAGAGAATCGCAGATACGCAGTATTTT. Residues: CASSSRQRIADTQYF.

This clone has a handful of counts. The rearrangement links TRBV4-2 to TRBJ1-5; no definite D call. Trimming removed 0 bases at V and 2 bases at J, with 8 bases between. Germline V gene lookup returns CDR1 LGHNA and CDR2 YNFKEQ. The CDR3 runs 15 residues. CDR3 residues: CASSQDGQGNQPQHF. DNA for the CDR3: TGTGCCAGCAGCCAAGATGGGCAGGGCAATCAGCCCCAGCATTTT.

CDR3 amino acids: CASSLVEGSLSTEAFF. The CDR3 DNA reads TGCGCCAGCAGCTTGGTGGAGGGGAGTCTATCCACTGAAGCTTTCTTT. The V and J genes are TRBV5-1 and TRBJ1-1; D is possibly TRBD1 (5 bases). The CDR3 is 16 residues long. Trimming took off 0 bases at V and 4 bases at J, with 16 bases between the two ends. Germline V gives CDR1 SGHRS, CDR2 YFSETQ.

This rearrangement joins TRBV28 to TRBJ2-1, with 10 positions matching TRBD2. Per the germline V gene, CDR1 is MDHEN and CDR2 is SYDVKM. The V and J ends lost 6 bases and 10 bases, in that order; junction bases with no gene match: 21. The CDR3 extends over 18 amino acids. CDR3 loop: CASRSLRLAGASVGEQFF. DNA of the CDR3: TGTGCCAGCAGATCCCTACGGCTAGCGGGGGCCTCCGTAGGCGAGCAGTTCTTC.

V is TRBV4-2 and J is TRBJ1-1; possible D gene TRBD1, 5 bases. CDR3 length equals 18 residues. Trimming left V 0 bases short and J 5 bases short, with 22 bases between. In germline, CDR1 is LGHNA, CDR2 YNFKEQ. CDR3 residues: CASSQEVRGPRIVTEAFF. For the CDR3, the DNA is TGTGCCAGCAGCCAAGAAGTAAGGGGCCCCCGCATAGTGACTGAAGCTTTCTTT.

This clone was seen a handful of times. The rearrangement joins TRBV25-1 to TRBJ1-4, with D possibly being TRBD1 (5 bases). This CDR3 region has 17 residues. Trimming stripped 6 bases from V and 5 bases from J, with 22 bases between. Germline-derived CDR1 and CDR2 are MGHDK and SYGVNS. The CDR3 region has the DNA TGTGCCAGCAGCGAGTGGGTTCTACAGGTGGGGAATGAAAAACTGTTTTTT. Protein product: CASSEWVLQVGNEKLFF.

The V gene is TRBV18, the J gene TRBJ2-7; the D gene is possibly TRBD1 (6 bases). V shed 2 bases and J shed 5 bases, with 13 bases lying between them. CDR1 and CDR2 (germline): KGHSH, LQKENI. The CDR3 extends over 14 amino acids. The CDR3 DNA is TGTGCCAGCTCACCAGGGACACCGCGGGACGAGCAGTACTTC. It translates to CASSPGTPRDEQYF.

The V and J genes are TRBV28 and TRBJ2-6, with D maybe TRBD2 (5 bases). CDR3 length equals 17 residues. The V gene's germline CDR1 is MDHEN and CDR2 SYDVKM. V was clipped by 2 bases and J by 0 bases, with 11 bases between them. CDR3 nucleotides: TGTGCCAGCAGTTTAGCGGGCTCCGACTCTGGGGCCAACGTCCTGACTTTC. Translating it yields CASSLAGSDSGANVLTF.

This chain joins TRBV28 and TRBJ1-4; D gene ambiguous. This CDR3 is built from 15 residues. Trimming left V 6 bases short and J 0 bases short, with 11 bases between. CDR1 and CDR2 from the germline V gene are MDHEN and SYDVKM. The CDR3 sequence: CASRQDFPTNEKLFF. CDR3 bases: TGTGCCAGCAGGCAGGACTTTCCAACTAATGAAAAACTGTTTTTT.

The rearrangement links TRBV28 to TRBJ1-2; D not certain. Trimming took 5 bases from V and 8 from J, leaving 12 bases between them. Looked up from germline, CDR1 is MDHEN and CDR2 is SYDVKM. The CDR3 loop spans 12 amino acids. CDR3 protein: CASSIRESGYTF. The CDR3 DNA reads as TGTGCCAGCAGTATCCGGGAGTCGGGCTACACCTTC.

The chain joins TRBV5-1 to TRBJ2-1; 8 nucleotides line up with TRBD1. Germline V gene lookup returns CDR1 SGHRS and CDR2 YFSETQ. The CDR3 runs to 16 residues. J lost 6 bases, V lost 4 bases, and 12 bases had no gene match. The CDR3 bases are TGCGCCAGCAGCCTGGAGAACAGGGGGGCTAGCAATGAGCAGTTCTTC. Encoded protein: CASSLENRGASNEQFF.

The chain recombines TRBV4-3 with TRBJ2-7, with unresolved D. The CDR3 consists of 13 residues. V was cut by 0 bases and J by 6 bases, with 9 bases left in between. The germline V gene has CDR1 LGHNA and CDR2 YSLEER. CDR3 in amino acids: CASSQEVGREQYF. CDR3 in DNA: TGCGCCAGCAGCCAAGAAGTTGGGCGCGAGCAGTACTTC.

This clone was picked up a small number of times. CDR3 in DNA: TGTGCCAGCAGGCTCTTTCGGGACACTGAAGCTTTCTTT. Its protein is CASRLFRDTEAFF. This chain uses TRBV7-3 with TRBJ1-1; no clear D gene. The germline CDR1 and CDR2 sequences are SGHTA and FQGTGA. Trimming stripped 6 bases from V and 3 bases from J, with 11 bases between. This CDR3 has 13 amino acids.

This clone came up a few times. This chain joins TRBV6-1 and TRBJ1-6; D is ambiguous. The CDR3 sequence is 15 residues long. Germline values: CDR1 MNHNS, CDR2 SASEGT. Trimming cost V 8 bases and J 0 bases, with 11 bases left between them. In nucleotides, the CDR3 is TGTGCCAGCGGGATGGGGAGCTCCTATAATTCACCCCTCCACTTT. Its translation: CASGMGSSYNSPLHF.

This clone has only a few counts. This sequence joins TRBV7-9 and TRBJ1-2; tentative D call: TRBD1 (5 bases). Germline assignment: CDR1 SEHNR and CDR2 FQNEAQ (reference sequence). V was shortened by 7 bases and J by 5 bases, with 20 bases between the two germline ends. This CDR3 region has 15 residues. The DNA for the CDR3 is TGTGCCAGCACCCCCCCCGCTGCTCGGGGGTATGGCTACACCTTC. This translates into CASTPPAARGYGYTF.

V is TRBV13 and J is TRBJ1-1, with D tentatively TRBD1 (6 bases). Trimming left V 5 bases short and J 9 bases short, with 13 bases between. There are 12 residues in the CDR3. In germline, CDR1 is PRHDT, CDR2 FYEKMQ (reference sequence). The chain's CDR3 is CASSQRDRKAFF. The DNA for the CDR3 is TGTGCCAGCAGCCAACGCGACAGGAAAGCTTTCTTT.

The V call is TRBV27, the J call TRBJ1-1, with D possibly TRBD1 on 6 matching bases. Per germline, CDR1 MNHEY and CDR2 SMNVEV (reference sequence). Between the trimmed V and J ends, which lost 4 bases and 3 bases, there was a span of 24 bases. The CDR3 is made up of 18 amino acids. The CDR3 DNA follows: TGTGCCAGCAGTTCCCTAACCCCGGGACAAAGAGTAGACACTGAAGCTTTCTTT. Translating it yields CASSSLTPGQRVDTEAFF.

This clone has only a few counts. V is TRBV7-9 and J is TRBJ1-1; D possibly corresponds to TRBD1 (6 bases). Trimming removed 7 bases from V and 1 base from J, with 22 bases in between. In germline, CDR1 is SEHNR, CDR2 FQNEAQ (reference sequence). The CDR3 loop spans 17 amino acids. The DNA of the CDR3 is TGTGCCAGCATCGACCGAACAGGGAAATCCGCGAACACTGAAGCTTTCTTT. Protein: CASIDRTGKSANTEAFF.